This T cell receptor (beta chain) was obtained from a study of blood T cell repertoires in COVID-19. Study-level information: PBMCs, B-cell-depleted T cells, or T cells provided the cDNA or gDNA that made up the material.

The CDR3 covers 15 residues. V was pared by 0 bases and J by 6 bases, with 4 bases of the junction left unmatched. The germline V gene encodes CDR1 SGHRS and CDR2 YFSETQ. On this clone itself: The same CDR3 also results from other DNA sequences found in this sample.

The table came from immunoSEQ multiplex PCR; TCRdb's copy has only in-frame clones and leaves some out. This table holds under 400,000 clones, approximately 88% found once. This TCR derives from a woman in her 30s with COVID-19, enrolled during active disease. Specimen: peripheral blood. This rearrangement joins TRBV5-1 to TRBJ1-5, with 9 bases aligning to TRBD1. The CDR3, as DNA: TGCGCCAGCAGCTTGGGGGGACAGGGAGGTCAGCCCCAGCATTTT. It translates to CASSLGGQGGQPQHF.